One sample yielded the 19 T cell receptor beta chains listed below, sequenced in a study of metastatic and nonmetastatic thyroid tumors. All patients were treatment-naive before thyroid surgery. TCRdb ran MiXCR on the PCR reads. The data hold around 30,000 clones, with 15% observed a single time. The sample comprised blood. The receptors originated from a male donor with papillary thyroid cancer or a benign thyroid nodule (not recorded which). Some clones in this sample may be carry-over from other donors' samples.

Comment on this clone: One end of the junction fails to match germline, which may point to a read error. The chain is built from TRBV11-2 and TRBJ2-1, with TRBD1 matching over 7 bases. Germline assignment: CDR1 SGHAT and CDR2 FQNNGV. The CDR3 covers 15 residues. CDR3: CASSLVGTAFYEQIF. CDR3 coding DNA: TGTGCCAGCAGCTTAGTAGGGACAGCGTTCTATGAGCAGATCTTC.

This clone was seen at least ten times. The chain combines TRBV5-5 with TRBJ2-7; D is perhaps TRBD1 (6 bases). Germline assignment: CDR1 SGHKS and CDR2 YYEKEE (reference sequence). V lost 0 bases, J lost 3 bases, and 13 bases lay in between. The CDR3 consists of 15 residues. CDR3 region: CASSLAAGDRYEQYF. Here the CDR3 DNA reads TGTGCCAGCAGCTTGGCGGCAGGGGACCGCTACGAGCAGTACTTC.

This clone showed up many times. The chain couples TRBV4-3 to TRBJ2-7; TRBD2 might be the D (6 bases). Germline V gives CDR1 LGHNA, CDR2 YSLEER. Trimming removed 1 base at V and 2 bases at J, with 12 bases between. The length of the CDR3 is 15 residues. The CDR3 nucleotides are TGCGCCAGCAGCCAAGGAATTAGCGGTGCCTACGAGCAGTACTTC. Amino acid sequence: CASSQGISGAYEQYF.

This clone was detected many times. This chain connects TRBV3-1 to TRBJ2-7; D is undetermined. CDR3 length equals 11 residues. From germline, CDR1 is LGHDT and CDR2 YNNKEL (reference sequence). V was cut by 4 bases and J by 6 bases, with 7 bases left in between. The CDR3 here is CASSLGCEQYF. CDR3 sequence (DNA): TGTGCCAGCAGCCTGGGGTGCGAGCAGTACTTC.

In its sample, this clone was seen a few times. CDR3 nucleotides: TGTGCCAGCAGTAATGACCCGGAACCTCTAGGTAATGAGCAGTTCTTC. It yields the protein CASSNDPEPLGNEQFF. The chain carries TRBV6-2 or TRBV6-3 and TRBJ2-1, with D hard to call. The CDR3 has 16 amino acids. Germline-derived CDR1 and CDR2 are MNHEY and SVGEGT. The V gene lost 5 bases and the J gene lost 7 bases, with 21 bases spanning the gap.

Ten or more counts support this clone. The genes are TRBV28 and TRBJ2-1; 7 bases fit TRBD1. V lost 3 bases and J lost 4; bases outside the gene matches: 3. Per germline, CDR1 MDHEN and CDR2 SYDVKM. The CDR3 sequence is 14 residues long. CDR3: CASSLTGRYNEQFF. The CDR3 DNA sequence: TGTGCCAGCAGTTTGACAGGGCGATACAATGAGCAGTTCTTC.

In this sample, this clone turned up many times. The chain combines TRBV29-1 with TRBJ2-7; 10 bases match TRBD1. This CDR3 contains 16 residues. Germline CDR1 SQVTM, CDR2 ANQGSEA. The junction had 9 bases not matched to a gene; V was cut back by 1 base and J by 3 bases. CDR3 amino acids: CSVEVVGQGLLYEQYF. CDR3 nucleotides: TGCAGCGTTGAAGTGGTGGGACAGGGGTTACTCTACGAGCAGTACTTC.

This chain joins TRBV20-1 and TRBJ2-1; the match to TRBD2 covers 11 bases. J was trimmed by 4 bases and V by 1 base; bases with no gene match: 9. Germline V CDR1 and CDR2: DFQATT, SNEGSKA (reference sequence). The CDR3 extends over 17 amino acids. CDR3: CSARAPTSGKFYNEQFF. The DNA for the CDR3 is TGCAGTGCTAGAGCCCCGACTAGCGGGAAATTTTACAATGAGCAGTTCTTC.

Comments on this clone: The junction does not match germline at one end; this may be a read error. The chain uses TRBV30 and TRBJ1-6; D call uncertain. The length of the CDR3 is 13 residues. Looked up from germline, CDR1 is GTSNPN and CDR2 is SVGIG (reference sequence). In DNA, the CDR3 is TGTGCCCGGAGTCCGTGGATGGGTTCACCCCTCCACTTT. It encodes CARSPWMGSPLHF.

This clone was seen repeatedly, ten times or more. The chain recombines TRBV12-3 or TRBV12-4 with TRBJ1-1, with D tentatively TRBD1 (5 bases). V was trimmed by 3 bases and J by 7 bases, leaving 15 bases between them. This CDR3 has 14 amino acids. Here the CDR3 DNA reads TGTGCCAGCAGTTTCGCGCAGGGACCGGGTGAAGCTTTCTTT. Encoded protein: CASSFAQGPGEAFF.

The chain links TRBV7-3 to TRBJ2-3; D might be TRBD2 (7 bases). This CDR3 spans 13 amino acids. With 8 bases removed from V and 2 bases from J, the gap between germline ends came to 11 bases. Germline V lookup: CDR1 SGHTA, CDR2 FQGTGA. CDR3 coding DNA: TGTGCCAGCGGGGGGGGCCTCACAGATACGCAGTATTTT. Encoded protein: CASGGGLTDTQYF.

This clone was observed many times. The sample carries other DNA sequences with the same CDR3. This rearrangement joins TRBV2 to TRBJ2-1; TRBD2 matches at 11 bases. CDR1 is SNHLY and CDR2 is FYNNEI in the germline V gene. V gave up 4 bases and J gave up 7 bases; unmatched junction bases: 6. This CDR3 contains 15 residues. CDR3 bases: TGTGCCAGCAGTGGCCTGGGACTAGCGGCAAATGAGCAGTTCTTC. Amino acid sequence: CASSGLGLAANEQFF.

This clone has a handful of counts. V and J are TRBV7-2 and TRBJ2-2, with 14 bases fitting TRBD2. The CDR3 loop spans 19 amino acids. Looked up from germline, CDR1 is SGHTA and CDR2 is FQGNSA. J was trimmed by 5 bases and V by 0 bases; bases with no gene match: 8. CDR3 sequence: CASSLASGGLAGGTGELFF. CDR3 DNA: TGTGCCAGCAGCTTAGCCAGCGGTGGACTAGCGGGGGGTACCGGGGAGCTGTTTTTT.

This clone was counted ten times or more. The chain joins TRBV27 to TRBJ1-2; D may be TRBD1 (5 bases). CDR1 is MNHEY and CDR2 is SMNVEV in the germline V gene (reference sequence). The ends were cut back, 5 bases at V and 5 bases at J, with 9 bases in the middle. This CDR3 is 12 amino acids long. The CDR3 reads CASSREGYGYTF. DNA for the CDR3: TGTGCCAGCAGTCGGGAGGGGTATGGCTACACCTTC.

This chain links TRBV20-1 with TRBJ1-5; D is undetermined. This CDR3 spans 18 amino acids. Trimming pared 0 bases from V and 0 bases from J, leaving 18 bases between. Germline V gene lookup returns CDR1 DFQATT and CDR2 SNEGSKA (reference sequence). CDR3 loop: CSAREGGRHLYSNQPQHF. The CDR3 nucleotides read TGCAGTGCTAGAGAAGGCGGCCGCCACCTATATAGCAATCAGCCCCAGCATTTT.

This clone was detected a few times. The CDR3 spells CASSLAAGGNTEAFF. CDR3 in DNA: TGTGCCAGCAGCTTGGCCGCGGGGGGGAACACTGAAGCTTTCTTT. This chain connects TRBV5-4 to TRBJ1-1; tentatively, D is TRBD1 (5 bases). CDR3 length: 15 residues. Germline values: CDR1 SGHNT, CDR2 YYREEE (reference sequence). Trimming pared 0 bases from V and 1 base from J, leaving 10 bases between. Full variable domain (remainder filled in from reference TRBV5-4 and TRBJ1-1): ETGVTQSPTHLIKTRGQQVTLRCSSQSGHNTVSWYQQALGQGPQFIFQYYREEENGRGNFPPRFSGLQFPNYSSELNVNALELDDSALYLCASSLAAGGNTEAFFGQGTRLTVV.

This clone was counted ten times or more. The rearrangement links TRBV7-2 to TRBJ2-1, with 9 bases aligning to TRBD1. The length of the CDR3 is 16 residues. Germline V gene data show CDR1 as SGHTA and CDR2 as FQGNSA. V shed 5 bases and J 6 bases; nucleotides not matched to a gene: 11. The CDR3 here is CASSTTRDRDPNEQFF. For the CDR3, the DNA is TGTGCCAGCAGCACGACCCGGGACAGGGATCCCAATGAGCAGTTCTTC.

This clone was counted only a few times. DNA for the CDR3: TGTGCTAGTGGTTTGGTAGAGAAACAACTAGCGGGAGTTTGTAGTGGCACAGATACGCAGTATTTT. Its protein product is CASGLVEKQLAGVCSGTDTQYF. The chain combines TRBV12-5 with TRBJ2-3, with 11 bases lining up with TRBD2. The CDR3 runs to 22 residues. The junction had 18 bases not matched to a gene; V was cut back by 0 bases and J by 1 base. Germline V CDR1 and CDR2: LGHNT, FRNRAP. Using reference TRBV12-5 and TRBJ2-3 for the parts outside the CDR3, the full variable domain is DARVTQTPRHKVTEMGQEVTMRCQPILGHNTVFWYRQTMMQGLELLAYFRNRAPLDDSGMPKDRFSAEMPDATLATLKIQPSEPRDSAVYFCASGLVEKQLAGVCSGTDTQYFGPGTRLTVL.

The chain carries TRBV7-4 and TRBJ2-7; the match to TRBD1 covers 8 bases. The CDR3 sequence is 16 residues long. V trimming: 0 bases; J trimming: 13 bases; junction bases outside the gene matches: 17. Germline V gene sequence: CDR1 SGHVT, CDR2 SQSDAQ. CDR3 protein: CASSLAGTGISYEYYF. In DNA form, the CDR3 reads TGTGCCAGCAGCTTAGCGGGGACAGGAATCTCCTACGAGTATTACTTC.